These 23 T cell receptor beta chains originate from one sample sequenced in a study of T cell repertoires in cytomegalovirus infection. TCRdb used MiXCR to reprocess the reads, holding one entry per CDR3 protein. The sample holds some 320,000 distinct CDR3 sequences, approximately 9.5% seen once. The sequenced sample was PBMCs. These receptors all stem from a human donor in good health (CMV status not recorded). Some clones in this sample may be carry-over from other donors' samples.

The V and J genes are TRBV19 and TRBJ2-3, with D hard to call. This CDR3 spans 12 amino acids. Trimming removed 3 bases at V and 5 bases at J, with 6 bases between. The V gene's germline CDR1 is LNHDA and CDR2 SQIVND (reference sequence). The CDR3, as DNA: TGTGCCAGTAGTATGACAAGAGATACGCAGTATTTT. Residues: CASSMTRDTQYF. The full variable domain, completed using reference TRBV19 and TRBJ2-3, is DGGITQSPKYLFRKEGQNVTLSCEQNLNHDAMYWYRQDPGQGLRLIYYSQIVNDFQKGDIAEGYSVSREKKESFPLTVTSAQKNPTAFYLCASSMTRDTQYFGPGTRLTVL.

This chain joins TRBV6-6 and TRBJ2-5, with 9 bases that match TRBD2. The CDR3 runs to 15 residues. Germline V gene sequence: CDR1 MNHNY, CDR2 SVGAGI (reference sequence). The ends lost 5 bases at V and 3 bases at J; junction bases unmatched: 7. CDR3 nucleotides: TGTGCCAGCAGTGAGGTGTCTAGCGGGAAAGAGACCCAGTACTTC. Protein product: CASSEVSSGKETQYF.

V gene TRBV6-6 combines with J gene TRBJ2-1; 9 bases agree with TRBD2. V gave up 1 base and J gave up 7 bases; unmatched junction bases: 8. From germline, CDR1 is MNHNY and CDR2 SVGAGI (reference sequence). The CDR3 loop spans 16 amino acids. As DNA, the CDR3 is TGTGCCAGCAGTTACTGGCGGGCGGGAGGGCCGAATGAGCAGTTCTTC. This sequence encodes CASSYWRAGGPNEQFF.

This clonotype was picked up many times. In DNA, the CDR3 is TGTGCCAGCAGTTCGGACTTGAGCTCCTACAATGAGCAGTTCTTC. It codes for CASSSDLSSYNEQFF. V usage is TRBV13 and J usage is TRBJ2-1; tentatively, D is TRBD2 (5 bases). Per the germline V gene, CDR1 is PRHDT and CDR2 is FYEKMQ (reference sequence). Deletions cut 6 bases from V and 0 bases from J, with 12 bases between. The CDR3 is 15 amino acids.

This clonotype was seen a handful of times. CDR3 region: CASSLVSVGQGTPTRNTGELFF. CDR3 nucleotides: TGTGCCAGCAGCTTAGTCTCAGTGGGACAGGGCACGCCTACTCGCAACACCGGGGAGCTGTTTTTT. The chain has TRBV11-2 and TRBJ2-2; 9 bases match TRBD1. The CDR3 consists of 22 residues. V lost 1 base to trimming and J lost 2 bases; unmatched junction nucleotides: 20. CDR1 and CDR2 from the germline V gene are SGHAT and FQNNGV.

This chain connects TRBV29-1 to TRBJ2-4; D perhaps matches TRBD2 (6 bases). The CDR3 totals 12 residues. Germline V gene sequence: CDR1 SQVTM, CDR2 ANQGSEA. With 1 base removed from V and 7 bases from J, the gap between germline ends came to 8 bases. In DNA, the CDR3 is TGCAGCGTTGAAGGGGGAGGCAACATTCAGTACTTC. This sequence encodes CSVEGGGNIQYF.

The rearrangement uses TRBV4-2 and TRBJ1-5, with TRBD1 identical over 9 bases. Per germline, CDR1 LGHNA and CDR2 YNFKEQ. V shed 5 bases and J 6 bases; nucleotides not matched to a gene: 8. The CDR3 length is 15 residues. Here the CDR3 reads CASSDRGKGSQPQHF. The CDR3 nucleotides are TGTGCCAGCAGCGACAGGGGGAAGGGGAGTCAGCCCCAGCATTTT.

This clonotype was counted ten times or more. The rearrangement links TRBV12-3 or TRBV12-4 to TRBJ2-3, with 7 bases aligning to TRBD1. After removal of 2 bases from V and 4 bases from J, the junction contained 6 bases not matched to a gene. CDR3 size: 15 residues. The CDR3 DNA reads TGTGCCAGCAGTTTAAGTACAGGGGTGGCAGATACGCAGTATTTT. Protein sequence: CASSLSTGVADTQYF.

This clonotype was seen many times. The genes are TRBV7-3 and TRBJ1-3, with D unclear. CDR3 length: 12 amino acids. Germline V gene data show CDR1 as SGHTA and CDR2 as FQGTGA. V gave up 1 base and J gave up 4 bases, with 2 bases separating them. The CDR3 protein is CASSLNGNTIYF. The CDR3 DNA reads TGTGCCAGCAGCTTAAACGGAAACACCATATATTTT. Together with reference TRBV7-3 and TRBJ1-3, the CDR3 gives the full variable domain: GAGVSQTPSNKVTEKGKYVELRCDPISGHTALYWYRQSLGQGPEFLIYFQGTGAADDSGLPNDRFFAVRPEGSVSTLKIQRTERGDSAVYLCASSLNGNTIYFGEGSWLTVV.

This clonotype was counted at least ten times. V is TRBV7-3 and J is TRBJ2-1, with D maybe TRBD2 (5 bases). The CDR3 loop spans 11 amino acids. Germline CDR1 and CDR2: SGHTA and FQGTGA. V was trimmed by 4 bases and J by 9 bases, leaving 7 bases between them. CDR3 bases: TGTGCCAGCAGCTCCGGGATTGAGCAGTTCTTC. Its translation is CASSSGIEQFF.

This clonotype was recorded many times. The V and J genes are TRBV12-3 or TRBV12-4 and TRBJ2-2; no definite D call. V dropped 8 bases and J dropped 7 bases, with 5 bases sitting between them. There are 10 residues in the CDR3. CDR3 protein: CASWGGELFF. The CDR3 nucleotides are TGTGCCAGCTGGGGCGGGGAGCTGTTTTTT.

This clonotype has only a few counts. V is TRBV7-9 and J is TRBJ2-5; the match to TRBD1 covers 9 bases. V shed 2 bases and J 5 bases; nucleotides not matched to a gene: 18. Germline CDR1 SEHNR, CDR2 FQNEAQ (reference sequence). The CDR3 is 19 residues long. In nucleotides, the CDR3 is TGTGCCAGCAGCTTACGGAACCACAGGGGGCTCGTGGGTGCGGAGACCCAGTACTTC. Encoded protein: CASSLRNHRGLVGAETQYF.

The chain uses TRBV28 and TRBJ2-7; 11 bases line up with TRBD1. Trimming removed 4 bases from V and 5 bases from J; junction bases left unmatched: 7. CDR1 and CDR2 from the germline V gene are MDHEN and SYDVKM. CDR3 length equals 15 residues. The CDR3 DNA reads TGTGCCAGCAGTTCGGTTGGACAGGGGGCGAACGAGCAGTACTTC. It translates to CASSSVGQGANEQYF.

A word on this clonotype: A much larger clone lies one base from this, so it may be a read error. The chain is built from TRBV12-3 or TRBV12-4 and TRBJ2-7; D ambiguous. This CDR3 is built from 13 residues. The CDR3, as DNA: TGTTCCAGCAGTTTGAGTTTGGGCTACGAGCAGTACTTC. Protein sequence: CSSSLSLGYEQYF.

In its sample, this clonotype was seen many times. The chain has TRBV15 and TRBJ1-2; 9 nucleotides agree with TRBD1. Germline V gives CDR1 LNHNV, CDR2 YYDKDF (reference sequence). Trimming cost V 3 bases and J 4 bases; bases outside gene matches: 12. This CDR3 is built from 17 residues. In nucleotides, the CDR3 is TGTGCCACCAGCAGCCCCACCGCCCCGGGACAGGGCTATGGCTACACCTTC. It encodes CATSSPTAPGQGYGYTF.

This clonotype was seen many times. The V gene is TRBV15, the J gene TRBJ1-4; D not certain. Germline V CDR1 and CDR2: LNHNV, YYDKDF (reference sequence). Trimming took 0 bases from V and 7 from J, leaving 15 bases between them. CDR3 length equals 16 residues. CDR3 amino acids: CATSRDGGLGAEKLFF. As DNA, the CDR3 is TGTGCCACCAGCAGAGATGGAGGATTGGGAGCTGAAAAACTGTTTTTT.

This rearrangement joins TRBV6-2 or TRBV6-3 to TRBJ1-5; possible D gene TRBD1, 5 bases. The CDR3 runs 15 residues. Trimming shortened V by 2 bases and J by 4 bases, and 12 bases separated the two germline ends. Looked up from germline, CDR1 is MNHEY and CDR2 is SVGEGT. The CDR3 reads CASSYSVTENQPQHF. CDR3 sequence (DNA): TGTGCCAGCAGTTACAGCGTGACAGAAAATCAGCCCCAGCATTTT.

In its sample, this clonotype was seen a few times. The CDR3 here is CASSTWDPAKNIQYF. CDR3 DNA sequence: TGTGCCAGCAGTACTTGGGACCCAGCCAAAAACATTCAGTACTTC. The chain recombines TRBV28 with TRBJ2-4; D tentatively reads TRBD1 or TRBD2 (5 bases each). V was cut by 5 bases and J by 0 bases, with 11 bases left in between. The CDR3 totals 15 residues. Germline CDR1 reads MDHEN; CDR2 reads SYDVKM. The whole variable domain, filled in from reference TRBV28 and TRBJ2-4, reads DVKVTQSSRYLVKRTGEKVFLECVQDMDHENMFWYRQDPGLGLRLIYFSYDVKMKEKGDIPEGYSVSREKKERFSLILESASTNQTSMYLCASSTWDPAKNIQYFGAGTRLSVL.

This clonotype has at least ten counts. The CDR3 nucleotides read TGTGCCAGCAGTCCTCGACCCACTTCCGAAGCTTTCTTT. Protein product: CASSPRPTSEAFF. The rearrangement uses TRBV12-3 or TRBV12-4 and TRBJ1-1; D is unresolved. This CDR3 region has 13 residues. Trimming took off 5 bases at V and 8 bases at J, with 15 bases between the two ends.

CDR3 in DNA: TGTGCCAGCAGCTTAGAAAGGGGAAATCAGCCCCAGCATTTT. This encodes CASSLERGNQPQHF. This chain joins TRBV7-6 and TRBJ1-5; D is possibly TRBD1 (5 bases). Trimming cost V 1 base and J 4 bases, with 8 bases left between them. This CDR3 is 14 amino acids long. From germline, CDR1 is SGHVS and CDR2 FNYEAQ. The full variable domain, in which reference TRBV7-6 and TRBJ1-5 provide the parts outside the CDR3, is GAGVSQSPRYKVTKRGQDVALRCDPISGHVSLYWYRQALGQGPEFLTYFNYEAQQDKSGLPNDRFSAERPEGSISTLTIQRTEQRDSAMYRCASSLERGNQPQHFGDGTRLSIL.

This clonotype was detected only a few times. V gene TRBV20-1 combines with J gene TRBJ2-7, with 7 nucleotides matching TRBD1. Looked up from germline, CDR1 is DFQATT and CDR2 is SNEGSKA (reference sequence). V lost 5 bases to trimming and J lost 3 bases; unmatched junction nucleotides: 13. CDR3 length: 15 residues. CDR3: CSAVRQGKSHYEQYF. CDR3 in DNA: TGCAGTGCTGTCAGACAGGGAAAATCGCACTACGAGCAGTACTTC.

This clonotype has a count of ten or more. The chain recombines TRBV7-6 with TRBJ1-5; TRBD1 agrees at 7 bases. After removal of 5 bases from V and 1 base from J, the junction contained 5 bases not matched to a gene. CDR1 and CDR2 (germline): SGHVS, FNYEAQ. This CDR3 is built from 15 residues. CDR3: CASSQTGDSNQPQHF. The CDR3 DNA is TGTGCCAGCAGCCAAACAGGGGACAGCAATCAGCCCCAGCATTTT.

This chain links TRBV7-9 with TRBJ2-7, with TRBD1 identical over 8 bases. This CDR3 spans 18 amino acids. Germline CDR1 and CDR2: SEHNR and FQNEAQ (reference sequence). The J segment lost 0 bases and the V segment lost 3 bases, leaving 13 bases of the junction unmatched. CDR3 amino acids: CASSFPGQGNSFSYEQYF. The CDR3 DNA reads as TGTGCCAGCAGCTTTCCCGGACAGGGTAATTCATTCTCCTACGAGCAGTACTTC.